These 18 T cell receptor beta chains came from one sample sequenced in a study of Ad26.COV2.S vaccination and SARS-CoV-2 variants. The table came from immunoSEQ multiplex PCR; TCRdb's copy has only in-frame clones and leaves some out. The sample has roughly 410,000 clones, around four fifths seen once. Treatment in this sample: around 19 received Ad26.COV2.S at low or high dose, single or two shots; several received placebo; per-sample allocation not given. Sampling occurred on day 63 after the first vaccine or placebo injection. Source: peripheral blood, taken in a trial of Ad26.COV2.S vaccine versus placebo. The receptors were sampled from a person between 18 and 65 years old who received the Ad26.COV2.S COVID-19 vaccine or a placebo.

This rearrangement joins TRBV5-5 to TRBJ2-7, with D tentatively TRBD1 (5 bases). The CDR3 loop spans 15 amino acids. Deletions cut 1 base from V and 4 bases from J, with 15 bases between. CDR1 SGHKS and CDR2 YYEKEE come from the germline V gene (reference sequence). The CDR3 DNA is TGTGCCAGCAGCTTGTACGGAAAGGGGATATACGAGCAGTACTTC. Protein: CASSLYGKGIYEQYF. Based on the CDR3 plus reference TRBV5-5 and TRBJ2-7, the full variable domain is DAGVTQSPTHLIKTRGQQVTLRCSPISGHKSVSWYQQVLGQGPQFIFQYYEKEERGRGNFPDRFSARQFPNYSSELNVNALLLGDSALYLCASSLYGKGIYEQYFGPGTRLTVT.

J is TRBJ2-1 and V is TRBV7-9, with 7 bases aligning to TRBD2. J gave up 4 bases and V 8 bases, and 8 bases lay outside the gene matches. The CDR3 is made up of 14 amino acids. The germline V gene encodes CDR1 SEHNR and CDR2 FQNEAQ (reference sequence). The CDR3 region has the DNA TGTGCCAGCTCCGGGGCTAGCGGATACAATGAGCAGTTCTTC. Its protein product is CASSGASGYNEQFF. Together with reference TRBV7-9 and TRBJ2-1, the CDR3 gives the full variable domain: DTGVSQNPRHKITKRGQNVTFRCDPISEHNRLYWYRQTLGQGPEFLTYFQNEAQLEKSRLLSDRFSAERPKGSFSTLEIQRTEQGDSAMYLCASSGASGYNEQFFGPGTRLTVL.

The rearrangement uses TRBV18 and TRBJ2-5, with 8 bases lining up with TRBD1. Germline CDR1 reads KGHSH; CDR2 reads LQKENI. The CDR3 extends over 13 amino acids. Germline trimming cut 2 bases from V and 4 bases from J; bases unmatched to any gene: 0. In DNA form, the CDR3 reads TGTGCCAGCTCACCAGGGACAGGAGAGACCCAGTACTTC. This codes for CASSPGTGETQYF.

The rearrangement joins TRBV27 to TRBJ2-4, with 7 nucleotides matching TRBD1. Germline lookup yields CDR1 MNHEY and CDR2 SMNVEV (reference sequence). Germline trimming cut 8 bases from V and 2 bases from J; bases unmatched to any gene: 6. The CDR3 is 14 amino acids. The CDR3 is CASSRDSPKNIQYF. The DNA of the CDR3 is TGTGCCAGCTCCCGGGACAGCCCCAAAAACATTCAGTACTTC.

This clone came up a few times. V is TRBV13 and J is TRBJ2-3; 9 nucleotides agree with TRBD2. With 5 bases clipped from V and 5 bases from J, the junction kept 8 bases outside the gene matches. Germline CDR1 is PRHDT and CDR2 is FYEKMQ (reference sequence). The CDR3 consists of 15 residues. The CDR3 loop is CASSLIAGAGDTQYF. The CDR3 coding sequence is TGTGCCAGCAGCCTTATAGCGGGAGCTGGAGATACGCAGTATTTT.

CDR3 coding DNA: TGTGCCAGCAGGTCCGGGACCTCAGGAGGGGCCAACGTCCTGACTTTC. Translating it yields CASRSGTSGGANVLTF. The V and J genes are TRBV27 and TRBJ2-6, with D perhaps TRBD1 or TRBD2 (5 bases each). The germline V and J ends were trimmed by 6 bases and 4 bases, with 16 bases remaining between them. Germline-derived CDR1 and CDR2 are MNHEY and SMNVEV (reference sequence). This CDR3 spans 16 amino acids.

This rearrangement joins TRBV9 to TRBJ2-2, with D tentatively TRBD1 (6 bases). Germline CDR1 and CDR2: SGDLS and YYNGEE. The CDR3 loop spans 16 amino acids. The V end lost 3 bases, the J end lost 0 bases, and 12 bases lay between the germline ends. CDR3 in DNA: TGTGCCAGCAGCGCTCGTGAGGGGGCGAACACCGGGGAGCTGTTTTTT. Translating it yields CASSAREGANTGELFF.

The V and J genes are TRBV7-6 and TRBJ2-5; no clear D gene. The CDR3 length is 13 residues. Trimming cost V 3 bases and J 4 bases, with 9 bases left between them. Germline V lookup: CDR1 SGHVS, CDR2 FNYEAQ. CDR3 residues: CASSLQFRETQYF. CDR3 in DNA: TGTGCCAGCAGCTTGCAGTTCCGAGAGACCCAGTACTTC.

This chain links TRBV2 with TRBJ2-5, with TRBD2 identical over 8 bases. The CDR3 spans 17 residues. The V gene end was trimmed by 7 bases and the J gene end by 1 base; junction bases not matched to a gene: 14. Per germline, CDR1 SNHLY and CDR2 FYNNEI. The CDR3: CASTAFELAGPQETQYF. The DNA of the CDR3 is TGTGCCAGCACAGCATTCGAGCTAGCGGGCCCCCAAGAGACCCAGTACTTC.

The chain has TRBV11-2 and TRBJ2-7, with 11 bases fitting TRBD2. CDR1 is SGHAT and CDR2 is FQNNGV in the germline V gene. The V segment lost 5 bases and the J segment 5 bases; nucleotides outside the gene matches: 11. The CDR3 is made up of 16 amino acids. The CDR3 region has the DNA TGTGCCAGCAGCCTCCAAATAGCGGGAGGGCCGGACGAGCAGTACTTC. This encodes CASSLQIAGGPDEQYF.

This clone appeared once. The chain has TRBV7-8 and TRBJ2-3, with 7 bases matching TRBD1. The CDR3 contains 14 residues. J lost 4 bases, V lost 5 bases, and 6 bases had no gene match. The germline gives CDR1 SGHVS, CDR2 FQNEAQ. Written as DNA, the CDR3 is TGTGCCAGCAGCCTGAGACAGGGCGCAGATACGCAGTATTTT. Its translation is CASSLRQGADTQYF.

The chain combines TRBV18 with TRBJ1-1, with 9 bases identical to TRBD1. V was clipped by 6 bases and J by 3 bases; unmatched bases: 11. CDR3 length: 16 amino acids. Per the germline V gene, CDR1 is KGHSH and CDR2 is LQKENI. The CDR3 DNA is TGTGCCAGCTCTCAAGGGACAGGGCTTAGCGACACTGAAGCTTTCTTT. Amino acid sequence: CASSQGTGLSDTEAFF.

The genes are TRBV11-2 and TRBJ1-2, with D maybe TRBD1 (5 bases). The germline V and J ends were trimmed by 6 bases and 0 bases, with 20 bases remaining between them. CDR1 and CDR2 (germline): SGHAT, FQNNGV. The CDR3 has 17 residues. DNA for the CDR3: TGTGCCAGCAGGGACGTAAGGGGCCACCTAGCTAACTATGGCTACACCTTC. This sequence encodes CASRDVRGHLANYGYTF.

Of note for this clone: The same CDR3 is also encoded by other DNA sequences in this sample. V and J are TRBV18 and TRBJ1-1; D remains ambiguous. The CDR3 totals 14 residues. Trimming pared 1 base from V and 1 base from J, leaving 7 bases between. Per germline, CDR1 KGHSH and CDR2 LQKENI. The CDR3 DNA is TGTGCCAGCTCACCACAGGGTTCGAACACTGAAGCTTTCTTT. It specifies CASSPQGSNTEAFF.

V is TRBV5-5 and J is TRBJ2-7, with D possibly called TRBD1 or TRBD2 (6 bases each). The germline V gene encodes CDR1 SGHKS and CDR2 YYEKEE (reference sequence). CDR3 length: 14 amino acids. The germline V and J ends were trimmed by 3 bases and 5 bases, with 15 bases remaining between them. For the CDR3, the DNA is TGTGCCAGCAGCTGGGGGGCCGGAACCGACGAGCAGTACTTC. As protein: CASSWGAGTDEQYF.

This clone was detected once. This rearrangement joins TRBV6-5 to TRBJ1-4; the D gene is possibly TRBD1 (5 bases). The germline V and J ends were trimmed by 6 bases and 6 bases, with 17 bases remaining between them. CDR3 size: 15 residues. Germline values: CDR1 MNHEY, CDR2 SVGAGI. CDR3 DNA sequence: TGTGCCAGCAGGTCGGGGGGTACGGGGGATGAAAAACTGTTTTTT. This translates into CASRSGGTGDEKLFF.

A word on this clone: A read error may account for a junction end that differs from germline. The genes are TRBV25-1 and TRBJ2-7; D is uncertain. Germline CDR1 is MGHDK and CDR2 is SYGVNS. This CDR3 is 13 amino acids long. The chain's CDR3 is CVSSVPALGEQYF. The CDR3 DNA follows: TGTGTCAGCAGTGTTCCCGCCCTTGGCGAGCAGTACTTC.

The chain employs TRBV5-5 and TRBJ1-6, with a weak D call TRBD1 (6 bases). The germline V and J ends were trimmed by 4 bases and 3 bases, with 11 bases remaining between them. Germline V gives CDR1 SGHKS, CDR2 YYEKEE (reference sequence). The CDR3 covers 15 residues. CDR3 amino acids: CASSAGGYYNSPLHF. The CDR3 nucleotides read TGTGCCAGCAGCGCCGGGGGCTACTATAATTCACCCCTCCACTTT.